This passage covers 30 T cell receptor beta chains from one sample sequenced in a study of blood T cell repertoires in COVID-19. Some clones are missing from TCRdb's copy, which holds only in-frame ones; the method was immunoSEQ multiplex PCR. The table shows about 180,000 clones, with 75% to 90% occurring only once. The sample comprised peripheral blood. The receptors come from a man between 60 and 70 years old with acute or convalescent COVID-19.

V gene TRBV27 combines with J gene TRBJ1-1; weak D call: TRBD1 (5 bases). Trimming pared 0 bases from V and 5 bases from J, leaving 16 bases between. The CDR3 spans 16 residues. CDR1 is MNHEY and CDR2 is SMNVEV in the germline V gene (reference sequence). DNA for the CDR3: TGTGCCAGCAGTTTATCGGGAGGGGCTGCGGCGACTGAAGCTTTCTTT. This gives the protein CASSLSGGAAATEAFF.

This clone has just a few counts. DNA for the CDR3: TGTGCCAGCAGCTTGGTCGGTCTGGACACTGAAGCTTTCTTT. Protein sequence: CASSLVGLDTEAFF. This chain links TRBV5-4 with TRBJ1-1; D gene uncertain. Germline assignment: CDR1 SGHNT and CDR2 YYREEE (reference sequence). The CDR3 extends over 14 amino acids. V lost 0 bases and J lost 3, with 9 bases in between. Supplemented by reference TRBV5-4 and TRBJ1-1, the full variable domain reads ETGVTQSPTHLIKTRGQQVTLRCSSQSGHNTVSWYQQALGQGPQFIFQYYREEENGRGNFPPRFSGLQFPNYSSELNVNALELDDSALYLCASSLVGLDTEAFFGQGTRLTVV.

The chain has TRBV11-2 and TRBJ1-6; a possible D gene is TRBD1 (6 bases). Germline CDR1 SGHAT, CDR2 FQNNGV. The CDR3 contains 15 residues. Between the trimmed V and J ends, which lost 1 base and 14 bases, there was a span of 18 bases. The CDR3: CASSLVSAGVLTLHF. CDR3 bases: TGTGCCAGCAGCTTAGTCTCCGCAGGGGTCCTCACCCTCCACTTT.

This clone was counted a single time. This chain connects TRBV7-9 to TRBJ2-7, with TRBD2 as a possible D gene (6 bases). Trimming removed 2 bases from V and 5 bases from J, with 13 bases in between. This CDR3 is built from 14 residues. CDR1 is SEHNR, CDR2 FQNEAQ, per germline (reference sequence). Written as DNA, the CDR3 is TGTGCCAGCAGCTTATTCAGGGAGGAAAACGAGCAGTACTTC. Protein product: CASSLFREENEQYF.

This clone was observed a handful of times. The genes are TRBV7-2 and TRBJ1-4; no firm D call. Germline assignment: CDR1 SGHTA and CDR2 FQGNSA. The CDR3 sequence is 16 residues long. Trimming took off 6 bases at V and 0 bases at J, with 14 bases between the two ends. CDR3 sequence: CASSSGFVATNEKLFF. The CDR3 nucleotides read TGTGCCAGCAGTTCGGGATTTGTTGCAACTAATGAAAAACTGTTTTTT.

The chain employs TRBV2 and TRBJ2-2; D is unresolved. The CDR3 spans 17 residues. Germline CDR1 is SNHLY and CDR2 is FYNNEI. V shed 8 bases and J shed 7 bases, with 26 bases lying between them. In nucleotides, the CDR3 is TGTGCCAGCGGTTCCAGCCCCATGGCCAACAGTTTCGGGGAGCTGTTTTTT. This gives the protein CASGSSPMANSFGELFF.

This clone showed up just once. This chain uses TRBV18 with TRBJ1-1, with D maybe TRBD1 (5 bases). In germline, CDR1 is KGHSH, CDR2 LQKENI. Trimming removed 1 base from V and 2 bases from J, with 8 bases in between. The CDR3 spans 14 residues. The CDR3 spells CASSPQQANTEAFF. CDR3 nucleotides: TGTGCCAGCTCACCACAACAGGCAAACACTGAAGCTTTCTTT.

This chain joins TRBV5-1 and TRBJ2-3; 10 nucleotides agree with TRBD2. Trimming took 4 bases from V and 5 from J; bases not matched to a gene: 13. Germline loops: CDR1 SGHRS, CDR2 YFSETQ. The CDR3 sequence is 17 residues long. The CDR3 DNA reads TGCGCCAGCAGCAGGAGACTAGCGGGTCGTGGGGGAGATACGCAGTATTTT. It yields the protein CASSRRLAGRGGDTQYF.

The V gene is TRBV7-9, the J gene TRBJ2-5; tentative D call: TRBD1 (5 bases). This CDR3 has 14 residues. Looked up from germline, CDR1 is SEHNR and CDR2 is FQNEAQ (reference sequence). Deletions cut 6 bases from V and 7 bases from J, with 18 bases between. The CDR3 spells CASSRQGAPWTQYF. CDR3 sequence (DNA): TGTGCCAGCAGTAGGCAGGGCGCTCCGTGGACCCAGTACTTC. Together with reference TRBV7-9 and TRBJ2-5, the CDR3 gives the full variable domain: DTGVSQNPRHKITKRGQNVTFRCDPISEHNRLYWYRQTLGQGPEFLTYFQNEAQLEKSRLLSDRFSAERPKGSFSTLEIQRTEQGDSAMYLCASSRQGAPWTQYFGPGTRLLVL.

The chain uses TRBV7-9 and TRBJ2-3, with TRBD2 as a possible D gene (6 bases). V lost 6 bases and J lost 3, with 16 bases in between. The V gene's germline CDR1 is SEHNR and CDR2 FQNEAQ (reference sequence). The CDR3 loop spans 15 amino acids. The CDR3 loop is CASSLAGSRTDTQYF. DNA for the CDR3: TGTGCCAGCAGTCTCGCGGGGAGTAGGACAGATACGCAGTATTTT.

V gene TRBV12-3 or TRBV12-4 combines with J gene TRBJ2-7; D not resolved. The length of the CDR3 is 11 residues. Trimming removed 4 bases from V and 3 bases from J, with 4 bases in between. In DNA, the CDR3 is TGTGCCAGCAGTTCCTACTACGAGCAGTACTTC. Residues: CASSSYYEQYF.

The chain has TRBV2 and TRBJ2-1, with 12 bases that match TRBD1. The CDR3 covers 16 residues. The germline V gene encodes CDR1 SNHLY and CDR2 FYNNEI. With 11 bases clipped from V and 7 bases from J, the junction kept 15 bases outside the gene matches. The CDR3 DNA reads as TGTGCCGGACAATTCTCGGGGACAGGGGGCGGGAATGAGCAGTTCTTC. Amino acid sequence: CAGQFSGTGGGNEQFF.

This chain links TRBV30 with TRBJ2-6; TRBD1 matches 9 bases. Germline lookup yields CDR1 GTSNPN and CDR2 SVGIG (reference sequence). With 0 bases clipped from V and 3 bases from J, the junction kept 3 bases outside the gene matches. The CDR3 consists of 16 residues. In DNA, the CDR3 is TGTGCCTGGAGTGTACAGGGGGCGGGTGGGGCCAACGTCCTGACTTTC. As protein: CAWSVQGAGGANVLTF.

V is TRBV5-5 and J is TRBJ2-2, with 11 bases fitting TRBD1. Per the germline V gene, CDR1 is SGHKS and CDR2 is YYEKEE (reference sequence). V shed 4 bases and J 4 bases; nucleotides not matched to a gene: 3. The CDR3 has 15 amino acids. The CDR3 loop reads CASSAGTGGTGELFF. The CDR3 bases are TGTGCCAGCAGCGCCGGGACAGGGGGCACCGGGGAGCTGTTTTTT. The variable domain in full, completed from reference TRBV5-5 and TRBJ2-2, reads DAGVTQSPTHLIKTRGQQVTLRCSPISGHKSVSWYQQVLGQGPQFIFQYYEKEERGRGNFPDRFSARQFPNYSSELNVNALLLGDSALYLCASSAGTGGTGELFFGEGSRLTVL.

The chain links TRBV6-5 to TRBJ2-7; 10 bases align to TRBD1. Germline V CDR1 and CDR2: MNHEY, SVGAGI. Trimming at V came to 2 bases and at J to 5 bases, leaving 9 bases not matched to a gene. There are 16 residues in the CDR3. The CDR3 region is CASSYLPGQGSHEQYF. In DNA form, the CDR3 reads TGTGCCAGCAGTTACCTACCGGGACAGGGGTCCCACGAGCAGTACTTC.

The DNA for the CDR3 is TGTGCCAGCAGCTTGTCTGAGCGGATAACGCAAGAGACCCAGTACTTC. This translates into CASSLSERITQETQYF. The chain carries TRBV11-2 and TRBJ2-5, with D possibly TRBD2 on 5 matching bases. Trimming cost V 3 bases and J 2 bases, with 16 bases left between them. Germline CDR1 is SGHAT and CDR2 is FQNNGV. The CDR3 has 16 amino acids.

V is TRBV30 and J is TRBJ2-1; 8 bases match TRBD2. Trimming took 5 bases from V and 7 from J; bases not matched to a gene: 13. The CDR3 is 15 amino acids. CDR1 and CDR2 (germline): GTSNPN, SVGIG (reference sequence). The CDR3 protein is CAWGIGTSVVNEQFF. The CDR3 coding sequence is TGTGCCTGGGGAATCGGGACTAGTGTAGTGAATGAGCAGTTCTTC.

The chain uses TRBV6-5 and TRBJ1-6, with 7 bases matching TRBD1. The CDR3 loop spans 15 amino acids. The ends lost 6 bases at V and 7 bases at J; junction bases unmatched: 9. Germline values: CDR1 MNHEY, CDR2 SVGAGI. CDR3 region: CASRLYGDRNSPLHF. The CDR3, as DNA: TGTGCCAGCAGGTTATACGGGGACAGAAATTCACCCCTCCACTTT.

This clone was counted once. The genes are TRBV21-1 and TRBJ1-1; the table calls TRBD1, which could not be checked here. TRBV21-1 is classified as a pseudogene. The CDR3 has 18 residues. DNA of the CDR3: TGTGCCAGCAGCAAAGCCCGGGACAGGGAACAGAAACCCCTTGAAGCTTTCTTT. This codes for CASSKARDREQKPLEAFF.

J is TRBJ2-7 and V is TRBV2; D is perhaps TRBD1 (5 bases). CDR1 is SNHLY, CDR2 FYNNEI, per germline. This CDR3 is built from 16 residues. The V gene lost 8 bases and the J gene lost 5 bases, with 25 bases spanning the gap. The CDR3 DNA is TGTGCCAGCCGCAACTATGCTCAGGGTCATCCCAACGAGCAGTACTTC. Protein: CASRNYAQGHPNEQYF. The full variable domain, in which reference TRBV2 and TRBJ2-7 provide the parts outside the CDR3, is EPEVTQTPSHQVTQMGQEVILRCVPISNHLYFYWYRQILGQKVEFLVSFYNNEISEKSEIFDDQFSVERPDGSNFTLKIRSTKLEDSAMYFCASRNYAQGHPNEQYFGPGTRLTVT.

The CDR3 DNA reads as TGCAGTGCTAGGATAGTGGAGACCCAGTACTTC. Amino acids: CSARIVETQYF. This sequence joins TRBV20-1 and TRBJ2-5; D not resolved. Trimming removed 3 bases from V and 5 bases from J, with 7 bases in between. The length of the CDR3 is 11 residues. The germline V gene encodes CDR1 DFQATT and CDR2 SNEGSKA (reference sequence).

The V gene is TRBV7-3, the J gene TRBJ2-1; 8 bases are shared with TRBD2. CDR3 length: 13 residues. Germline lookup yields CDR1 SGHTA and CDR2 FQGTGA. J was trimmed by 10 bases and V by 5 bases; bases with no gene match: 7. The chain's CDR3 is CASSPGLGREQFF. Written as DNA, the CDR3 is TGTGCCAGCAGCCCGGGACTAGGTCGAGAGCAGTTCTTC.

This clone has only a few counts. The rearrangement links TRBV12-3 or TRBV12-4 to TRBJ2-1; D perhaps matches TRBD1 (6 bases). CDR3 length: 13 amino acids. Trimming removed 3 bases at V and 8 bases at J, with 11 bases between. The CDR3 coding sequence is TGTGCCAGCAGTTTCAGGGGTGGGGATGAGCAGTTCTTC. Translation: CASSFRGGDEQFF.

This sequence joins TRBV19 and TRBJ2-5; the D is unclear. This CDR3 has 12 residues. The germline CDR1 and CDR2 sequences are LNHDA and SQIVND (reference sequence). V lost 3 bases to trimming and J lost 7 bases, with 9 bases between them. The CDR3 region is CASSMGEGTQYF. The CDR3, as DNA: TGTGCCAGTAGTATGGGCGAAGGGACCCAGTACTTC.

This rearrangement joins TRBV12-3 or TRBV12-4 to TRBJ1-1; no clear D gene. Trimming removed 6 bases at V and 1 base at J, with 9 bases between. The CDR3 is 13 residues long. CDR3: CASRYRRNTEAFF. CDR3 bases: TGTGCCAGCAGGTACCGCAGGAACACTGAAGCTTTCTTT.

This clone appeared a single time. This chain connects TRBV5-6 to TRBJ2-1, with 7 bases that match TRBD2. Losses at the gene ends were 2 bases for V and 2 bases for J; bases not matched to a gene: 4. CDR1 SGHDT and CDR2 YYEEEE come from the germline V gene. This CDR3 is built from 15 residues. The CDR3 reads CASSFSLAAYNEQFF. CDR3 coding DNA: TGTGCCAGCAGCTTCTCTCTAGCGGCCTACAATGAGCAGTTCTTC.

The chain has TRBV19 and TRBJ2-3, with a possible D match to TRBD2 (6 bases). Per the germline V gene, CDR1 is LNHDA and CDR2 is SQIVND (reference sequence). CDR3 size: 13 residues. The V end was cut by 6 bases, the J end by 2 bases, with 9 bases between. The CDR3 sequence is CASRGRDTDTQYF. The CDR3 bases are TGTGCCAGTAGAGGGCGGGACACAGATACGCAGTATTTT. The full variable domain, with the rest looked up from reference TRBV19 and TRBJ2-3, is DGGITQSPKYLFRKEGQNVTLSCEQNLNHDAMYWYRQDPGQGLRLIYYSQIVNDFQKGDIAEGYSVSREKKESFPLTVTSAQKNPTAFYLCASRGRDTDTQYFGPGTRLTVL.

This chain links TRBV30 with TRBJ1-5, with D perhaps matching TRBD1 (5 bases). V gave up 3 bases and J gave up 0 bases, with 9 bases separating them. The CDR3 consists of 14 residues. The germline V gene has CDR1 GTSNPN and CDR2 SVGIG (reference sequence). In DNA form, the CDR3 reads TGTGCCTGGAGCGGGGGATATAGCAATCAGCCCCAGCATTTT. Translation: CAWSGGYSNQPQHF.

The rearrangement links TRBV29-1 to TRBJ2-1, with 9 bases identical to TRBD2. CDR1 is SQVTM, CDR2 ANQGSEA, per germline. The CDR3 covers 16 residues. V gave up 1 base and J gave up 4 bases; unmatched junction bases: 8. CDR3 DNA sequence: TGCAGCGTTGAAGGGGCTAGCGGGGCGGTTTACAATGAGCAGTTCTTC. Its translation: CSVEGASGAVYNEQFF.

V gene TRBV28 combines with J gene TRBJ2-3; 7 bases map to TRBD1. The germline CDR1 and CDR2 sequences are MDHEN and SYDVKM. The CDR3 extends over 13 amino acids. The V segment lost 7 bases and the J segment 1 base; nucleotides outside the gene matches: 2. CDR3 sequence (DNA): TGTGCCAGCATCGGACAGGGCACAGATACGCAGTATTTT. Its protein is CASIGQGTDTQYF.